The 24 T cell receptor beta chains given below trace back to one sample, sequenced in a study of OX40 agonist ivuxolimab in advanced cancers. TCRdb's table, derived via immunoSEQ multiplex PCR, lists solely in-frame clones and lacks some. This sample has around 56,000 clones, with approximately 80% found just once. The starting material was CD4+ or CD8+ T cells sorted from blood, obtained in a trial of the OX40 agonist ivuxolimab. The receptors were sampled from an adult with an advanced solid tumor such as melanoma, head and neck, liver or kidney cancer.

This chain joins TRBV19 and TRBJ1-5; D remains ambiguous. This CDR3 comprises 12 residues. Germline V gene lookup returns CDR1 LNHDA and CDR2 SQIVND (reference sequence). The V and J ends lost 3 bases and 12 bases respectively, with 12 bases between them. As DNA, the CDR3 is TGTGCCAGTAGTATGTCACGGAGAGGCCAGCATTTT. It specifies CASSMSRRGQHF.

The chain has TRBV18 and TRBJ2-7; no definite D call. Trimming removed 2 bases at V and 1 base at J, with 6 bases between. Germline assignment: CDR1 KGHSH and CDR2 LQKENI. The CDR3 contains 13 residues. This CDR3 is CASSPGVSYEQYF. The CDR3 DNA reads TGTGCCAGCTCACCAGGGGTGTCCTACGAGCAGTACTTC. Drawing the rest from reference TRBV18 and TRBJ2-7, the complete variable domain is NAGVMQNPRHLVRRRGQEARLRCSPMKGHSHVYWYRQLPEEGLKFMVYLQKENIIDESGMPKERFSAEFPKEGPSILRIQQVVRGDSAAYFCASSPGVSYEQYFGPGTRLTVT.

CDR3 sequence: CASSARTGNFYEQYF. In DNA form, the CDR3 reads TGTGCCAGCAGCGCACGTACAGGGAATTTCTACGAGCAGTACTTC. The V and J genes are TRBV9 and TRBJ2-7, with a tentative D call TRBD1 (6 bases). Germline CDR1 is SGDLS and CDR2 is YYNGEE. Deletions cut 3 bases from V and 3 bases from J, with 16 bases between. This CDR3 has 15 amino acids. Complete variable domain (other parts from reference TRBV9 and TRBJ2-7): DSGVTQTPKHLITATGQRVTLRCSPRSGDLSVYWYQQSLDQGLQFLIQYYNGEERAKGNILERFSAQQFPDLHSELNLSSLELGDSALYFCASSARTGNFYEQYFGPGTRLTVT.

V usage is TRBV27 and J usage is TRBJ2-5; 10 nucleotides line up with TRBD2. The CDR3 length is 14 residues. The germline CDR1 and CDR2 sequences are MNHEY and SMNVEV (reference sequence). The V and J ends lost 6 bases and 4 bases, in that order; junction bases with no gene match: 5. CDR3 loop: CASRPRLAGETQYF. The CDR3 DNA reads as TGTGCCAGCAGGCCCCGACTAGCGGGAGAGACCCAGTACTTC.

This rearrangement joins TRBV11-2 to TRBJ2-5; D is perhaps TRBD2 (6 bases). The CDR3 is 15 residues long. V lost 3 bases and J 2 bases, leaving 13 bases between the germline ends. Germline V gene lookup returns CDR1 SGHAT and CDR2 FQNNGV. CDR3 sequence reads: CASSFNSGEQETQYF. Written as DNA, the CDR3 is TGTGCCAGCAGCTTTAATAGCGGAGAACAAGAGACCCAGTACTTC.

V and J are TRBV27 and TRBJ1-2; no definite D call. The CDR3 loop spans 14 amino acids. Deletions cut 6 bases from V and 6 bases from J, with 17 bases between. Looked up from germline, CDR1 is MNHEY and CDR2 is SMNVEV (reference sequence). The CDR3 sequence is CASRELRARDGYTF. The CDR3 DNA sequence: TGTGCCAGCAGAGAACTTAGGGCTAGGGATGGCTACACCTTC.

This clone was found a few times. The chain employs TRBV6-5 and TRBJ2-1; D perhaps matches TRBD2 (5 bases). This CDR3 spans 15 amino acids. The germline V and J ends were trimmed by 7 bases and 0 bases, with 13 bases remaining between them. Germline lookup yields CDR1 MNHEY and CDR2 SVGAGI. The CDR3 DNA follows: TGTGCCAGCAAAGAGGGATTCAGCTCCTACAATGAGCAGTTCTTC. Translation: CASKEGFSSYNEQFF.

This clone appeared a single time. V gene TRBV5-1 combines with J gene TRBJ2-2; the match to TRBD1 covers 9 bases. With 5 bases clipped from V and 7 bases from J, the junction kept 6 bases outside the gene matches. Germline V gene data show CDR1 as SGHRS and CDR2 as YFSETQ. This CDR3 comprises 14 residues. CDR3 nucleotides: TGCGCCAGCAGAGAACAGGGGGCTAACGGGGAGCTGTTTTTT. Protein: CASREQGANGELFF.

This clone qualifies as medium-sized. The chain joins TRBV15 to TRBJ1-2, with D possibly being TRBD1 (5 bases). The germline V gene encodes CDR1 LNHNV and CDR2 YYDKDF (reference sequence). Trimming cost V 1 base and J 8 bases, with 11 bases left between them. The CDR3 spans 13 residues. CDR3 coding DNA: TGTGCCACCAGCAGAGGAAGCAGGGCCGGCTACACCTTC. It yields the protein CATSRGSRAGYTF.

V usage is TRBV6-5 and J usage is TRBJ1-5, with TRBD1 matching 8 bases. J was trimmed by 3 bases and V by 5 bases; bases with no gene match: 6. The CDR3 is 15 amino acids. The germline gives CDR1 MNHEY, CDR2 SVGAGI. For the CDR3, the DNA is TGTGCCAGCAGTCGCGACAGGGGTCCCAATCAGCCCCAGCATTTT. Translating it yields CASSRDRGPNQPQHF.

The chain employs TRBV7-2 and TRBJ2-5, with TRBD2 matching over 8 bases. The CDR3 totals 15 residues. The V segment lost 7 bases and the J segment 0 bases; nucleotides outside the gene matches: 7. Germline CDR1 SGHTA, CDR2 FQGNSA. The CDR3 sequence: CASTPGGSYQETQYF. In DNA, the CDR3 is TGTGCCAGCACCCCGGGGGGGAGTTACCAAGAGACCCAGTACTTC.

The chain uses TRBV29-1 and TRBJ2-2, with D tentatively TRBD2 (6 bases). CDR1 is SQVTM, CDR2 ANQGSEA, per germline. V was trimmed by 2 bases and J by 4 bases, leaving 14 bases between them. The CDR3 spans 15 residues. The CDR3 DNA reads TGCAGCGTTGAAAATCCCCTAGCGCCCACCGGGGAGCTGTTTTTT. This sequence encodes CSVENPLAPTGELFF.

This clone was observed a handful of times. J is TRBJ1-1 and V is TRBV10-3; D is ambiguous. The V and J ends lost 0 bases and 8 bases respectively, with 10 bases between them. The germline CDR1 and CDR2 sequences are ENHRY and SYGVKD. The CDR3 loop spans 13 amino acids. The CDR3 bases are TGTGCCATCAGTGAGTCTGGAAGCGGCGAAGCTTTCTTT. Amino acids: CAISESGSGEAFF.

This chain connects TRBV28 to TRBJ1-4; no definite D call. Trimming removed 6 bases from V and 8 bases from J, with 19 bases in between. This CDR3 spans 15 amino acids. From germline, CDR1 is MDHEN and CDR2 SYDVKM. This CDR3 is CASSAPSVLGEKLFF. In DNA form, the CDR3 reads TGTGCCAGCAGCGCCCCTTCGGTGCTCGGCGAAAAACTGTTTTTT.

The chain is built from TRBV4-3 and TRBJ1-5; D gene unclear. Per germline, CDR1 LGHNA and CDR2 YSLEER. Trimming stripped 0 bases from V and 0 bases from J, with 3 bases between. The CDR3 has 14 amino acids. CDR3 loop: CASSQDLSNQPQHF. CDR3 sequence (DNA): TGCGCCAGCAGCCAAGATCTTAGCAATCAGCCCCAGCATTTT.

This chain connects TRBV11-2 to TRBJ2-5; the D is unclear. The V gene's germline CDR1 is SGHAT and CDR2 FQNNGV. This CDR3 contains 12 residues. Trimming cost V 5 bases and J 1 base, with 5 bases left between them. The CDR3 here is CASSPIQETQYF. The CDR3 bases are TGTGCCAGCAGCCCGATCCAAGAGACCCAGTACTTC.

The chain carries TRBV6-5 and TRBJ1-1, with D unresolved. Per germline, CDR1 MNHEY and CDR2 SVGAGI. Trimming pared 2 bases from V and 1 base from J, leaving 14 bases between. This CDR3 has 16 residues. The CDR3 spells CASSYAKEQPNTEAFF. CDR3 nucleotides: TGTGCCAGCAGTTACGCGAAAGAACAGCCGAACACTGAAGCTTTCTTT.

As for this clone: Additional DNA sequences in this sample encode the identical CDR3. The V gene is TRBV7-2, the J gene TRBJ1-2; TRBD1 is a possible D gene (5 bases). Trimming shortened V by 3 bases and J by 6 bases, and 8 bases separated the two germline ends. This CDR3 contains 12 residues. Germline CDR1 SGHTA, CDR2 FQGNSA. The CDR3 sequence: CASSFSRDGYTF. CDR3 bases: TGTGCCAGCAGCTTTAGCAGGGATGGCTACACCTTC.

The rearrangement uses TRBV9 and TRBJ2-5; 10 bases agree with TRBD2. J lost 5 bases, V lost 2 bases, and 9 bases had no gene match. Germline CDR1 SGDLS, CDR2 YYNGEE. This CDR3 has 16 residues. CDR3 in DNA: TGTGCCAGCAGCGTCGCTAGCGGGAGAGGGCGGGAGACCCAGTACTTC. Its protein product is CASSVASGRGRETQYF.

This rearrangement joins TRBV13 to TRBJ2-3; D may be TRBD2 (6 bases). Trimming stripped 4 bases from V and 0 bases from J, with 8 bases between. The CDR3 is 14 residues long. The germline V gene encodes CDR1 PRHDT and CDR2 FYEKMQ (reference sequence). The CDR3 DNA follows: TGTGCCAGCAGCTCAGGGACTAGCACAGATACGCAGTATTTT. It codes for CASSSGTSTDTQYF.

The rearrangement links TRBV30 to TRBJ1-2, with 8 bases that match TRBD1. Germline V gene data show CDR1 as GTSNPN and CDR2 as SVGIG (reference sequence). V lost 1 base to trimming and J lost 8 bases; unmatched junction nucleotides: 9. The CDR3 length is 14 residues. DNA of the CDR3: TGTGCCTGGAGTGGCGACCAGGGGGCGGGAGGCTACACCTTC. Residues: CAWSGDQGAGGYTF.

CDR3 residues: CASSLTGFDNSPLHF. For the CDR3, the DNA is TGTGCCAGCAGCTTGACAGGGTTTGATAATTCACCCCTCCACTTT. The rearrangement links TRBV9 to TRBJ1-6; TRBD1 matches at 7 bases. The germline CDR1 and CDR2 sequences are SGDLS and YYNGEE. CDR3 length: 15 residues. After removal of 4 bases from V and 5 bases from J, the junction contained 6 bases not matched to a gene.

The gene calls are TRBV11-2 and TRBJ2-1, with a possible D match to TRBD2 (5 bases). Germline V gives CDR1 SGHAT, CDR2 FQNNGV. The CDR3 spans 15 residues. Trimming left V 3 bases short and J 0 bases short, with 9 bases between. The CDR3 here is CASSFREPSYNEQFF. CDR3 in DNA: TGTGCCAGCAGCTTCCGGGAACCCTCCTACAATGAGCAGTTCTTC.

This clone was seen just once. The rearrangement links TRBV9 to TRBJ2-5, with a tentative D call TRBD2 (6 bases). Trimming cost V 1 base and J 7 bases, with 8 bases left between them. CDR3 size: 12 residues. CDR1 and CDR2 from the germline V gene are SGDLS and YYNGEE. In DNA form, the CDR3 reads TGTGCCAGCAGCGTATCCGGGGGGACCCAGTACTTC. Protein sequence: CASSVSGGTQYF.